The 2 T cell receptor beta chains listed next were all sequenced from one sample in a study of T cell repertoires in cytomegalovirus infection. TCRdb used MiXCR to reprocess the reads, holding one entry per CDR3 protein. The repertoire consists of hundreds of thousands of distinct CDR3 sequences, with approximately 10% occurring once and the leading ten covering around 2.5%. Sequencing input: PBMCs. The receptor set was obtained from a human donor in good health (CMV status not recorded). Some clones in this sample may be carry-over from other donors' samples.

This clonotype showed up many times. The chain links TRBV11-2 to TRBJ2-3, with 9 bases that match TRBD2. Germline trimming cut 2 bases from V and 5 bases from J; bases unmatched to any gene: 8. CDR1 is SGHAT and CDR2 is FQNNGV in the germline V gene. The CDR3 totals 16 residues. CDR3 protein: CASSLIGGGAQDTQYF. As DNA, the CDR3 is TGTGCCAGCAGCTTAATCGGCGGGGGGGCCCAAGATACGCAGTATTTT.

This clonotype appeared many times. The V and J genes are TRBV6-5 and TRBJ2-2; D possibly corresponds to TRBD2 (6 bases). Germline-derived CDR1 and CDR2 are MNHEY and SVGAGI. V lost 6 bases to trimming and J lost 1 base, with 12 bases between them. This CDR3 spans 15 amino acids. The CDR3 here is CASRGDFRNTGELFF. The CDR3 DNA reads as TGTGCCAGCAGGGGGGACTTTCGGAACACCGGGGAGCTGTTTTTT.